Below, 10 T cell receptor beta chains from the same sample are listed, as sequenced in a study of PD-1 blockade in classical Hodgkin lymphoma. Repertoires were generated with immunoSEQ multiplex PCR, while TCRdb's copy carries only in-frame clones and drops some. This sample has around 100,000 clones, with just over 90% found just once. Time point noted: cycle 4 day 1 (C4D1), after more than five weeks of nivolumab. Each patient relapsed following autologous stem cell transplantation, and prior brentuximab vedotin exposure differed. The source material was peripheral blood mononuclear cells (PBMCs), sampled before the fourth cycle of nivolumab. Source of these receptors: a human donor with classical Hodgkin lymphoma.

V and J are TRBV5-1 and TRBJ2-1; 9 bases match TRBD2. This CDR3 is built from 20 residues. The V and J ends lost 0 bases and 10 bases, in that order; junction bases with no gene match: 23. The V gene's germline CDR1 is SGHRS and CDR2 YFSETQ. Here the CDR3 reads CASSLVLRGGSLNLYREQFF. The DNA of the CDR3 is TGCGCCAGCAGCTTGGTTTTGCGGGGGGGCTCCCTCAACCTTTACAGAGAGCAGTTCTTC.

V is TRBV9 and J is TRBJ2-3; perhaps D is TRBD1 or TRBD2 (6 bases each). The CDR3 sequence is 18 residues long. Between the trimmed V and J ends, which lost 4 bases and 2 bases, there was a span of 23 bases. The V gene's germline CDR1 is SGDLS and CDR2 YYNGEE. The CDR3 DNA sequence: TGTGCCAGCAGCCCCTCCCCAGGGACGGGGGCCTTCACAGATACGCAGTATTTT. It is translated as CASSPSPGTGAFTDTQYF. The whole variable domain, remainder taken from reference TRBV9 and TRBJ2-3, is DSGVTQTPKHLITATGQRVTLRCSPRSGDLSVYWYQQSLDQGLQFLIQYYNGEERAKGNILERFSAQQFPDLHSELNLSSLELGDSALYFCASSPSPGTGAFTDTQYFGPGTRLTVL.

As DNA, the CDR3 is TGTGCCAGCAGCAACGGACGACTAGCTGGGGGCACAGATACGCAGTATTTT. Translation gives CASSNGRLAGGTDTQYF. V gene TRBV21-1 combines with J gene TRBJ2-3; the DNA was not compared with TRBD2, the D call given in the table. TRBV21-1 is listed as a pseudogene. The CDR3 covers 17 residues.

Note on this clone: The same CDR3 arises from other DNA sequences in this sample as well. The V gene is TRBV7-2, the J gene TRBJ1-5; TRBD1 aligns across 8 bases. Germline values: CDR1 SGHTA, CDR2 FQGNSA. The CDR3 covers 13 residues. V gave up 5 bases and J gave up 7 bases; unmatched junction bases: 4. CDR3: CASSKDRDQPQHF. DNA for the CDR3: TGTGCCAGCAGCAAGGACAGGGACCAGCCCCAGCATTTT.

The rearrangement uses TRBV5-1 and TRBJ2-7; D remains unclear. V lost 0 bases, J lost 3 bases, and 10 bases lay in between. CDR1 is SGHRS and CDR2 is YFSETQ in the germline V gene. The CDR3 loop spans 14 amino acids. The CDR3, as DNA: TGCGCCAGCAGCTTGGACGCAAGAAGCTACGAGCAGTACTTC. Translated, it gives CASSLDARSYEQYF.

In this sample, this clone turned up once. The chain employs TRBV2 and TRBJ2-3; D remains ambiguous. The length of the CDR3 is 14 residues. The V end lost 2 bases, the J end lost 3 bases, and 9 bases lay between the germline ends. From germline, CDR1 is SNHLY and CDR2 FYNNEI. The CDR3: CASSELTSTDTQYF. As DNA, the CDR3 is TGTGCCAGCAGTGAACTCACTTCTACAGATACGCAGTATTTT.

The genes are TRBV11-2 and TRBJ2-2, with D maybe TRBD2 (5 bases). V was shortened by 5 bases and J by 6 bases, with 13 bases between the two germline ends. CDR1 is SGHAT and CDR2 is FQNNGV in the germline V gene. This CDR3 has 14 residues. The CDR3 sequence is CASSQQGSSGELFF. The CDR3 DNA follows: TGTGCCAGCAGCCAACAAGGGAGTTCCGGGGAGCTGTTTTTT.

The genes are TRBV7-2 and TRBJ2-5, with 8 bases that match TRBD2. The J segment lost 2 bases and the V segment lost 5 bases, leaving 13 bases of the junction unmatched. Looked up from germline, CDR1 is SGHTA and CDR2 is FQGNSA. The CDR3 consists of 17 residues. CDR3: CASSHPQRGPLQETQYF. The CDR3 DNA reads as TGTGCCAGCAGCCACCCCCAGCGGGGGCCCCTACAAGAGACCCAGTACTTC.

This CDR3 is CASSYGPGTGTGKLFF. The CDR3 region has the DNA TGTGCCAGCAGTTACGGCCCCGGGACAGGGACGGGAAAACTGTTTTTT. The rearrangement links TRBV6-5 to TRBJ1-4, with TRBD1 matching over 9 bases. Germline CDR1 is MNHEY and CDR2 is SVGAGI. The CDR3 length is 16 residues. Losses at the gene ends were 2 bases for V and 10 bases for J; bases not matched to a gene: 11.

V is TRBV30 and J is TRBJ2-7; D unclear. Trimming took 0 bases from V and 1 from J, leaving 19 bases between them. Germline CDR1 reads GTSNPN; CDR2 reads SVGIG (reference sequence). There are 17 residues in the CDR3. The CDR3 DNA reads TGTGCCTGGAGTGTAAACCCAGGACCCTATTATTCCTACGAGCAGTACTTC. This encodes CAWSVNPGPYYSYEQYF.